This paragraph reports one T cell receptor (beta chain). These data are taken from a study of OX40 agonist ivuxolimab in advanced cancers. V lost 0 bases and J lost 3, with 9 bases in between. CDR1 and CDR2 from the germline V gene are MNHEY and SMNVEV (reference sequence). This CDR3 has 15 amino acids. The method was immunoSEQ multiplex PCR; TCRdb's version includes in-frame clones alone and lacks a portion of them. The sample holds some 150,000 clones, 90% seen once. This chain connects TRBV27 to TRBJ2-1; D remains ambiguous. The sequences come from CD4+ or CD8+ T cells sorted from blood, collected in a trial of the OX40 agonist ivuxolimab. The sequence was collected from an adult with an advanced solid tumor such as melanoma, head and neck, liver or kidney cancer. This CDR3 reads CASSLSGPDYNEQFF. For the CDR3, the DNA is TGTGCCAGCAGTTTATCAGGGCCGGACTACAATGAGCAGTTCTTC.